The 21 T cell receptor beta chains presented below share a single source sample, sequenced in a study of beta chain features in type 1 diabetes. The whole isolated RNA underwent reverse transcription, so sequencing captured expressed TCRB transcripts. The protocol was immunoSEQ multiplex PCR, while the TCRdb copy is restricted to in-frame clones and leaves out a portion. This sample has 900,000 or so clones, with 15% to 20% found just once. Sequencing input: naive CD4+ T cells from blood. The receptors were sampled from a young woman in good health.

The rearrangement joins TRBV6-6 to TRBJ2-2; D gene unclear. Germline V gives CDR1 MNHNY, CDR2 SVGAGI (reference sequence). The CDR3 is made up of 13 amino acids. The V end was cut by 0 bases, the J end by 7 bases, with 6 bases between. The CDR3 DNA reads TGTGCCAGCAGTTACTCCGTCTTCGGGGAGCTGTTTTTT. The encoded protein is CASSYSVFGELFF.

For this clone: At the DNA level, this CDR3 is encoded by other sequences in the same sample as well. The chain combines TRBV20-1 with TRBJ2-7; D gene unclear. Per the germline V gene, CDR1 is DFQATT and CDR2 is SNEGSKA (reference sequence). Trimming took 3 bases from V and 3 from J, leaving 6 bases between them. The CDR3 totals 11 residues. CDR3 sequence (DNA): TGCAGTGCTAGGAGAAGCTACGAGCAGTACTTC. Its protein is CSARRSYEQYF.

The chain carries TRBV28 and TRBJ2-4, with D perhaps matching TRBD1 (6 bases). Germline values: CDR1 MDHEN, CDR2 SYDVKM. The V end was cut by 7 bases, the J end by 0 bases, with 16 bases between. This CDR3 is 16 amino acids long. The CDR3 nucleotides are TGTGCCAGCAACGCCTTGGGGACACGAGCCAAAAACATTCAGTACTTC. Residues: CASNALGTRAKNIQYF.

This clone was observed a few times. Other DNA sequences in the same sample also yield this CDR3. This chain uses TRBV20-1 with TRBJ1-1; D gene unclear. Trimming removed 0 bases at V and 4 bases at J, with 3 bases between. This CDR3 has 11 amino acids. The germline V gene encodes CDR1 DFQATT and CDR2 SNEGSKA (reference sequence). CDR3 DNA sequence: TGCAGTGCTAGAGATCGCACTGAAGCTTTCTTT. Encoded protein: CSARDRTEAFF.

The genes are TRBV4-3 and TRBJ2-3; 10 nucleotides line up with TRBD2. Germline loops: CDR1 LGHNA, CDR2 YSLEER. Germline trimming cut 7 bases from V and 2 bases from J; bases unmatched to any gene: 12. The CDR3 totals 17 residues. CDR3 in DNA: TGCGCCAGCATCGCCAAGCTAGCGGGAGCATCCACAGATACGCAGTATTTT. Protein product: CASIAKLAGASTDTQYF.

The chain uses TRBV25-1 and TRBJ1-2; the D is unclear. V was trimmed by 3 bases and J by 8 bases, leaving 13 bases between them. CDR1 MGHDK and CDR2 SYGVNS come from the germline V gene. The CDR3 has 13 amino acids. In DNA form, the CDR3 reads TGTGCCAGCAGTGAGAGACGAGCAGAGGGCTACACCTTC. Encoded protein: CASSERRAEGYTF.

A few counts support this clone. The rearrangement links TRBV2 to TRBJ2-5; weak D call: TRBD2 (6 bases). CDR3 length equals 13 residues. V was pared by 8 bases and J by 5 bases, with 15 bases between. From germline, CDR1 is SNHLY and CDR2 FYNNEI. The CDR3 here is CASGPTSWETQYF. Written as DNA, the CDR3 is TGTGCCAGCGGTCCGACTAGTTGGGAGACCCAGTACTTC.

This clone has more than one count but fewer than ten. The rearrangement joins TRBV7-2 to TRBJ2-7; D is perhaps TRBD1 (6 bases). The ends were cut back, 3 bases at V and 1 base at J, with 13 bases in the middle. Germline V gene sequence: CDR1 SGHTA, CDR2 FQGNSA. The length of the CDR3 is 15 residues. The CDR3 DNA is TGTGCCAGCAGCTTGGGACATAACCCGTCCTACGAGCAGTACTTC. This encodes CASSLGHNPSYEQYF.

The gene calls are TRBV28 and TRBJ2-4; D gene ambiguous. Trimming stripped 4 bases from V and 5 bases from J, with 18 bases between. Germline CDR1 and CDR2: MDHEN and SYDVKM. The CDR3 length is 16 residues. Written as DNA, the CDR3 is TGTGCCAGCAGTTCTATATCCCCACCCCGACAAAACATTCAGTACTTC. Its protein product is CASSSISPPRQNIQYF.

The rearrangement links TRBV7-9 to TRBJ1-5, with 8 bases lining up with TRBD1. The CDR3 is 16 residues long. The V gene end was trimmed by 5 bases and the J gene end by 7 bases; junction bases not matched to a gene: 13. Germline lookup yields CDR1 SEHNR and CDR2 FQNEAQ (reference sequence). The CDR3 loop is CASSPDTGGFLQPQHF. CDR3 in DNA: TGTGCCAGCAGCCCAGACACAGGGGGGTTTTTACAGCCCCAGCATTTT.

This clone was counted only a few times. This specimen includes other DNA sequences encoding the same CDR3. The chain has TRBV18 and TRBJ2-7, with 9 bases lining up with TRBD1. Germline-derived CDR1 and CDR2 are KGHSH and LQKENI. V dropped 2 bases and J dropped 4; count of bases not matched to a gene: 3. This CDR3 contains 14 residues. CDR3 in DNA: TGTGCCAGCTCACCAGGGACAGGGTCATACGAGCAGTACTTC. Translated, it gives CASSPGTGSYEQYF.

This clone has just a few counts. The chain links TRBV19 to TRBJ2-1; 9 bases agree with TRBD1. CDR1 is LNHDA, CDR2 SQIVND, per germline (reference sequence). With 3 bases clipped from V and 10 bases from J, the junction kept 10 bases outside the gene matches. The CDR3 consists of 15 residues. The CDR3 sequence is CASSIGQGFSGEQFF. The CDR3 DNA is TGTGCCAGTAGTATCGGACAGGGGTTTAGCGGGGAGCAGTTCTTC.

The chain links TRBV7-3 to TRBJ2-3, with a possible D match to TRBD1 (6 bases). The CDR3 covers 16 residues. Germline assignment: CDR1 SGHTA and CDR2 FQGTGA. Trimming cost V 5 bases and J 3 bases, with 18 bases left between them. CDR3 protein: CASSPLSRGSTDTQYF. The CDR3, as DNA: TGTGCCAGCAGCCCTCTCAGCAGGGGCTCGACAGATACGCAGTATTTT.

The chain uses TRBV9 and TRBJ2-3; D is undetermined. The CDR3 has 13 amino acids. Trimming left V 3 bases short and J 6 bases short, with 11 bases between. Germline lookup yields CDR1 SGDLS and CDR2 YYNGEE. In DNA form, the CDR3 reads TGTGCCAGCAGCGCTCAAGATTTGGATACGCAGTATTTT. Amino acid sequence: CASSAQDLDTQYF.

The gene calls are TRBV7-9 and TRBJ2-4; 7 nucleotides match TRBD2. The CDR3 consists of 12 residues. CDR1 is SEHNR and CDR2 is FQNEAQ in the germline V gene (reference sequence). V shed 8 bases, J shed 12 bases, and the junction held 10 bases outside the gene matches. CDR3 protein: CASSSQRGDQYF. The CDR3 bases are TGTGCCAGCTCGTCGCAGCGGGGAGATCAGTACTTC.

There are a few counts of this clone. The V and J genes are TRBV5-4 and TRBJ2-1, with D perhaps matching TRBD1 (6 bases). Per the germline V gene, CDR1 is SGHNT and CDR2 is YYREEE (reference sequence). The V end lost 3 bases, the J end lost 4 bases, and 14 bases lay between the germline ends. This CDR3 is 15 amino acids long. The CDR3 DNA reads as TGTGCCAGCAGCTCCATGACAGGCCCATACAATGAGCAGTTCTTC. Translation: CASSSMTGPYNEQFF.

This clone was detected only a few times. The V call is TRBV28, the J call TRBJ2-7, with no clear D. Germline V gene lookup returns CDR1 MDHEN and CDR2 SYDVKM. This CDR3 is built from 11 residues. Trimming removed 6 bases from V and 9 bases from J, with 12 bases in between. CDR3 sequence (DNA): TGTGCCAGCAGGCATAGACATGGGCAGTACTTC. Amino acids: CASRHRHGQYF.

This clone occurred a few times. CDR3 bases: TGCGCCAGCAGTGAGCCCCCCGGTGATACGCAGTATTTT. Residues: CASSEPPGDTQYF. The chain couples TRBV10-2 to TRBJ2-3; no clear D. The CDR3 is 13 amino acids. Germline V gives CDR1 WSHSY, CDR2 SAAADI. The V and J ends lost 2 bases and 6 bases respectively, with 9 bases between them.

The gene calls are TRBV27 and TRBJ2-1; TRBD2 is a possible D gene (7 bases). Germline-derived CDR1 and CDR2 are MNHEY and SMNVEV (reference sequence). This CDR3 is 16 amino acids long. The germline V and J ends were trimmed by 6 bases and 9 bases, with 24 bases remaining between them. The CDR3 DNA reads TGTGCCAGCAGGCGGACGGGGGGTGGGGGACACGCTGAGCAGTTCTTC. Translation: CASRRTGGGGHAEQFF.

The table lists this clone with a few counts. The J gene is TRBJ2-1, the V gene TRBV10-3, with TRBD1 matching over 9 bases. Unmatched junction bases numbered 8, after V lost 9 bases and J lost 5 bases. Germline CDR1 and CDR2: ENHRY and SYGVKD. This CDR3 comprises 14 residues. CDR3 DNA: TGTGCCATAAAATCCGGGACAGGGAACAATGAGCAGTTCTTC. It yields the protein CAIKSGTGNNEQFF.

V usage is TRBV19 and J usage is TRBJ1-4, with 7 bases identical to TRBD1. Germline assignment: CDR1 LNHDA and CDR2 SQIVND (reference sequence). CDR3 length: 15 amino acids. With 6 bases clipped from V and 1 base from J, the junction kept 5 bases outside the gene matches. As DNA, the CDR3 is TGTGCCAGTAGCACTAACAGGGGAACTAATGAAAAACTGTTTTTT. Translated, it gives CASSTNRGTNEKLFF.